This T cell receptor (beta chain) was identified during a study of cytotoxic CD8 clonotypes in ibrutinib-treated CLL (dated by TCRdb to 2020 to 2022). For the wider study: The cohort had some eleven relapsed/refractory and around 15 treatment-naive patients; 17 to 18 were IGHV unmutated. An average of about 250,000 productive templates and 94,082 productive rearrangements was obtained per sample. Response samples were taken after a median of 12 months on treatment, ranging from roughly 6 to 36 months. Cryopreserved peripheral blood mononuclear cells were obtained before treatment, at response, and at either sustained remission or disease progression. Responses were partial in roughly 24 patients and complete in 2; after median 68 months follow-up, roughly 14 stayed in remission and about twelve progressed. Every remission and progressive disease sample was obtained while ibrutinib was still being received by the patients. Longitudinal samples were available for about 30% of the 86 trial participants.

A MiSeq instrument was used for deep resolution sequencing, which targeted depths ranging from 1 in 1 million up to 1 in 200,000 T cells, with coverage averaging 10x for each clonotype. The immunoSEQ hsTCRB Kit was used to generate TCR beta libraries. For the original study's pipeline: Data were analyzed with ImmunoSEQ Data Assistant and ImmunoSEQ Analyzer, with V, D and J genes assigned per IMGT definitions. Clonality was computed as one minus normalized Shannon entropy of productive rearrangement frequencies, ranging from 0 to 1. Public clonotype analysis was restricted to overrepresented clonotypes comprising at least 0.05% of each patient's repertoire. Thirteen age-matched healthy donor repertoires from immuneACCESS were used as controls for clonality. TCRdb took this table from immuneACCESS and kept in-frame rearrangements with V and J called. Such tables lack part of the clones; where checked against another copy, unresolved V genes explain under half of the gap, and the rest is unexplained. For V, J and clone size, that table is used; D and trimming come from the DNA. The sample records about 49,000 clones, 53% of which are singletons. Together, the top ten hold around a third of the sample.

The time point label on this specimen signifies: about a year on ibrutinib. For TCR beta library preparation, 1.5 to 2 micrograms of genomic DNA were extracted from the cryopreserved PBMCs. High-throughput TCR beta sequencing was performed on longitudinal blood samples from CLL patients receiving ibrutinib monotherapy. The patients took part in an open-label, single-center phase 2 trial of ibrutinib monotherapy. Overall results and qualifications from the work: At baseline, clonality was higher than in age-matched healthy donors and showed a strong correlation with circulating CD8+ T-cell counts. Sampling times were not matched between patients in sustained remission and patients whose disease was progressing, and lymph node repertoires were not examined. An increase in clonality was observed at ibrutinib response, with clonality remaining stable during sustained remission and falling back toward baseline at progression. Public clonotypes were found to be uncommon and were observed to contract or remain stable during treatment; the increase in clonality was shown to reflect expansion of private clonotypes at ibrutinib response.

V and J are truncated by 6 bases and 4 bases respectively, leaving an intervening sequence of 12 bases. The germline V gene gives CDR1 as SQVTM and CDR2 as ANQGSEA. From the cysteine up to the phenylalanine, the CDR3 has a length of 12 residues. CDR3 DNA only is kept here, 36 bases in frame from base 1. This clone has only one observation. Its antigen specificity is not known. Base-call qualities are not available, and no considerably larger clone is one nucleotide away. The receptor was derived from a human donor with chronic lymphocytic leukemia. The specimen was PBMCs, collected after 12 months of ibrutinib treatment. The chain was built from TRBV29-1 and TRBJ2-5; TRBD2 is a possible D gene, resting on 6 matching bases. The CDR3 is CSVLDGGETQYF. The DNA sequence follows: TGCAGCGTATTGGACGGGGGAGAGACCCAGTACTTC.